These 11 T cell receptor beta chains were sequenced from one sample in a study of blood T cell repertoires in COVID-19. Repertoires were generated with immunoSEQ multiplex PCR, while TCRdb's copy carries only in-frame clones and drops some. The profile shows 350,000 to 450,000 clones, approximately 91% of them singletons. The sample taken for sequencing was PBMCs or T cells enriched from blood (not recorded which). Receptor source: a woman in her forties who had been exposed to COVID-19.

J is TRBJ2-3 and V is TRBV2; D possibly corresponds to TRBD2 (6 bases). CDR3 length equals 14 residues. CDR1 is SNHLY, CDR2 FYNNEI, per germline. Trimming left V 1 base short and J 8 bases short, with 13 bases between. The CDR3 DNA reads as TGTGCCAGCAGTGAAGTTCACGGGCGGGGTACGCAGTATTTT. This translates into CASSEVHGRGTQYF.

The chain uses TRBV6-5 and TRBJ2-7, with a possible D match to TRBD1 (6 bases). The CDR3 length is 13 residues. Trimming stripped 6 bases from V and 3 bases from J, with 12 bases between. The germline CDR1 and CDR2 sequences are MNHEY and SVGAGI. The CDR3 nucleotides read TGTGCCAGCAGGTCAGGGGCTCTCTACGAGCAGTACTTC. Amino acid sequence: CASRSGALYEQYF.

V usage is TRBV14 and J usage is TRBJ2-7; TRBD1 agrees at 9 bases. The CDR3 loop spans 14 amino acids. CDR1 and CDR2 (germline): SGHDN, FVKESK. The junction had 7 bases not matched to a gene; V was cut back by 4 bases and J by 6 bases. In DNA, the CDR3 is TGTGCCAGCAGCCCGGGACAGGGACTCTCCGAGCAGTACTTC. It is translated as CASSPGQGLSEQYF. The whole variable domain, filled in from reference TRBV14 and TRBJ2-7, reads EAGVTQFPSHSVIEKGQTVTLRCDPISGHDNLYWYRRVMGKEIKFLLHFVKESKQDESGMPNNRFLAERTGGTYSTLKVQPAELEDSGVYFCASSPGQGLSEQYFGPGTRLTVT.

The rearrangement links TRBV19 to TRBJ1-1; 10 bases line up with TRBD1. V shed 6 bases and J 4 bases; nucleotides not matched to a gene: 11. From germline, CDR1 is LNHDA and CDR2 SQIVND (reference sequence). CDR3 length: 16 amino acids. The CDR3 region is CASRLQTGGLGTEAFF. CDR3 nucleotides: TGTGCCAGTAGACTACAGACAGGGGGCTTGGGCACTGAAGCTTTCTTT.

The chain recombines TRBV7-2 with TRBJ2-7, with D maybe TRBD1 (5 bases). V was shortened by 5 bases and J by 7 bases, with 24 bases between the two germline ends. Germline values: CDR1 SGHTA, CDR2 FQGNSA. The CDR3 extends over 16 amino acids. This chain's CDR3 is CASSLSREDLRGEQYF. The DNA of the CDR3 is TGTGCCAGCAGCCTCTCCAGGGAAGATTTAAGGGGAGAGCAGTACTTC. Based on the CDR3 plus reference TRBV7-2 and TRBJ2-7, the full variable domain is GAGVSQSPSNKVTEKGKDVELRCDPISGHTALYWYRQSLGQGLEFLIYFQGNSAPDKSGLPSDRFSAERTGGSVSTLTIQRTQQEDSAVYLCASSLSREDLRGEQYFGPGTRLTVT.

V usage is TRBV29-1 and J usage is TRBJ1-2; tentatively, D is TRBD1 (5 bases). This CDR3 region has 14 residues. The germline gives CDR1 SQVTM, CDR2 ANQGSEA. With 6 bases removed from V and 1 base from J, the gap between germline ends came to 15 bases. CDR3 sequence: CSVTPFDSNYGYTF. In DNA form, the CDR3 reads TGCAGCGTGACCCCGTTTGACAGTAACTATGGCTACACCTTC. The complete variable domain, with remaining parts taken from reference TRBV29-1 and TRBJ1-2, reads SAVISQKPSRDICQRGTSLTIQCQVDSQVTMMFWYRQQPGQSLTLIATANQGSEATYESGFVIDKFPISRPNLTFSTLTVSNMSPEDSSIYLCSVTPFDSNYGYTFGSGTRLTVV.

This chain uses TRBV12-3 or TRBV12-4 with TRBJ1-1; TRBD1 is a possible D gene (6 bases). V gave up 3 bases and J gave up 10 bases, with 12 bases separating them. CDR3 length: 12 residues. CDR3 bases: TGTGCCAGCAGTTTGAAGGGGGTAGGAGCTTTCTTT. It encodes CASSLKGVGAFF.

This clone was seen once. The chain couples TRBV15 to TRBJ2-3, with a tentative D call TRBD2 (5 bases). This CDR3 comprises 14 residues. Between the trimmed V and J ends, which lost 5 bases and 4 bases, there was a span of 13 bases. The germline gives CDR1 LNHNV, CDR2 YYDKDF (reference sequence). Here the CDR3 DNA reads TGTGCCACCAGCGGTCGGACCGGGGCAGATACGCAGTATTTT. Residues: CATSGRTGADTQYF.

The V and J genes are TRBV7-8 and TRBJ2-3; 7 bases match TRBD2. CDR1 is SGHVS and CDR2 is FQNEAQ in the germline V gene. V was clipped by 6 bases and J by 1 base; unmatched bases: 7. This CDR3 region has 15 residues. CDR3: CASSWREGRTDTQYF. The CDR3 nucleotides are TGTGCCAGCAGTTGGAGGGAGGGTCGCACAGATACGCAGTATTTT. Together with reference TRBV7-8 and TRBJ2-3, the CDR3 gives the full variable domain: GAGVSQSPRYKVAKRGQDVALRCDPISGHVSLFWYQQALGQGPEFLTYFQNEAQLDKSGLPSDRFFAERPEGSVSTLKIQRTQQEDSAVYLCASSWREGRTDTQYFGPGTRLTVL.

The rearrangement links TRBV5-5 to TRBJ1-4, with no clear D. V was trimmed by 1 base and J by 0 bases, leaving 13 bases between them. The germline CDR1 and CDR2 sequences are SGHKS and YYEKEE (reference sequence). This CDR3 region has 17 residues. The DNA for the CDR3 is TGTGCCAGCAGCTTGATTTGGAGGAGATCAACTAATGAAAAACTGTTTTTT. As protein: CASSLIWRRSTNEKLFF.

The genes are TRBV3-1 (or the pseudogene TRBV3-2) and TRBJ1-6; D call uncertain. The length of the CDR3 is 14 residues. Per germline, CDR1 LGHDT and CDR2 YNNKEL (reference sequence). Trimming stripped 1 base from V and 6 bases from J, with 7 bases between. CDR3 loop: CASSQVAINSPLHF. CDR3 DNA: TGTGCCAGCAGCCAAGTAGCCATTAATTCACCCCTCCACTTT.